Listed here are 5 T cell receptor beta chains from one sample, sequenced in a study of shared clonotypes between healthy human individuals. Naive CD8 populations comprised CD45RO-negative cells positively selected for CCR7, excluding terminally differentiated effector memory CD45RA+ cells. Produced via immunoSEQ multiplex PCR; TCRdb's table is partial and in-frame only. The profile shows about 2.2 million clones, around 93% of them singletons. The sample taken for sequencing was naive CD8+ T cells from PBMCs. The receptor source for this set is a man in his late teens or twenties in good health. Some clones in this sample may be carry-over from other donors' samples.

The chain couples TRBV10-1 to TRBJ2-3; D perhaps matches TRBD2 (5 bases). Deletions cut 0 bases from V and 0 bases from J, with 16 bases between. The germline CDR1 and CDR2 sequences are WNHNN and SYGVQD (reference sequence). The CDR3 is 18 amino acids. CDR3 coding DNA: TGCGCCAGCAGTGAGTCGAGGGTTCGAATTTCTAGCACAGATACGCAGTATTTT. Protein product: CASSESRVRISSTDTQYF.

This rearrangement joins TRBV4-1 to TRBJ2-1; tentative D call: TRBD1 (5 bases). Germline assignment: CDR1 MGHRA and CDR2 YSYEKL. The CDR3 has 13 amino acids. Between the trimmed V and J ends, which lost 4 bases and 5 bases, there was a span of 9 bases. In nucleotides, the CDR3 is TGCGCCAGCAGCCCAGGGCTTAACAATGAGCAGTTCTTC. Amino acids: CASSPGLNNEQFF.

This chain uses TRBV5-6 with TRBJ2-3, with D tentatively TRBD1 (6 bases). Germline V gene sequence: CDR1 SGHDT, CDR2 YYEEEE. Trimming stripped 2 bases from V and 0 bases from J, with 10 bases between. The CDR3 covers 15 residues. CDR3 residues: CASSFLGASTDTQYF. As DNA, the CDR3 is TGTGCCAGCAGCTTCTTGGGGGCTAGCACAGATACGCAGTATTTT. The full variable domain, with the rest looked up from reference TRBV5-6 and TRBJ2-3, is DAGVTQSPTHLIKTRGQQVTLRCSPKSGHDTVSWYQQALGQGPQFIFQYYEEEERQRGNFPDRFSGHQFPNYSSELNVNALLLGDSALYLCASSFLGASTDTQYFGPGTRLTVL.

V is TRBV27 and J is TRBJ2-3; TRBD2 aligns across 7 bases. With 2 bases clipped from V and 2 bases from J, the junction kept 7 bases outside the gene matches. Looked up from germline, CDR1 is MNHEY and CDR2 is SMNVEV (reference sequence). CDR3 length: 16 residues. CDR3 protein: CASSLRASGLTDTQYF. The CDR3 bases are TGTGCCAGCAGTTTACGGGCTAGCGGCCTCACAGATACGCAGTATTTT.

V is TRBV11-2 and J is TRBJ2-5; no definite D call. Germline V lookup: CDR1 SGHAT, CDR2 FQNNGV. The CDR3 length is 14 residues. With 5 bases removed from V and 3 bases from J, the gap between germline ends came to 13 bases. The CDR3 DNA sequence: TGTGCCAGCAGCACAGCGAGACCTAAAGAGACCCAGTACTTC. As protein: CASSTARPKETQYF.